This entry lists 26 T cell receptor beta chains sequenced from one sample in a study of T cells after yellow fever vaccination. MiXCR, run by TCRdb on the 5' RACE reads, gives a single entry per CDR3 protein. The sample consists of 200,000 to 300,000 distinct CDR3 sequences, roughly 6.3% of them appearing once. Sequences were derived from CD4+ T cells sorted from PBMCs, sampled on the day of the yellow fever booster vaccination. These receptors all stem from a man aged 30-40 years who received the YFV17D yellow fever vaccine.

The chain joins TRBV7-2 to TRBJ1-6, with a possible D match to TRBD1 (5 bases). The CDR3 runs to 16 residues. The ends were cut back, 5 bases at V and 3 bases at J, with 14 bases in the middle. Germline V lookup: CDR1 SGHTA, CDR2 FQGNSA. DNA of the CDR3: TGTGCCAGCAGCATACCCAGGGACCGCTATAATTCACCCCTCCACTTT. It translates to CASSIPRDRYNSPLHF.

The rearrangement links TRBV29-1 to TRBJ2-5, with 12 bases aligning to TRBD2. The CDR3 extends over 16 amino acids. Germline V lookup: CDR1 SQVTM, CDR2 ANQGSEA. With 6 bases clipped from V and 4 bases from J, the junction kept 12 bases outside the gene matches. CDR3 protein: CSVGKTSGSSGETQYF. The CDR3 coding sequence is TGCAGCGTCGGGAAGACTAGCGGGAGTTCGGGAGAGACCCAGTACTTC. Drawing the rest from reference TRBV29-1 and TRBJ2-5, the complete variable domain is SAVISQKPSRDICQRGTSLTIQCQVDSQVTMMFWYRQQPGQSLTLIATANQGSEATYESGFVIDKFPISRPNLTFSTLTVSNMSPEDSSIYLCSVGKTSGSSGETQYFGPGTRLLVL.

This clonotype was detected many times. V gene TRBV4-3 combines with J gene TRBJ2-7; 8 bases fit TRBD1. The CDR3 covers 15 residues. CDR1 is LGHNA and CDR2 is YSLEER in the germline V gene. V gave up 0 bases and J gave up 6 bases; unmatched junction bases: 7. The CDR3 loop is CASSQDEGTGSEQYF. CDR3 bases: TGCGCCAGCAGCCAAGATGAAGGGACAGGCTCCGAGCAGTACTTC.

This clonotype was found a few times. The CDR3 nucleotides read TGTGCCAGCTTGAAAGGCGGGAGTTCCTACGAGCAGTACTTC. It specifies CASLKGGSSYEQYF. This chain joins TRBV6-5 and TRBJ2-7; TRBD2 agrees at 7 bases. Germline V gene lookup returns CDR1 MNHEY and CDR2 SVGAGI. The CDR3 totals 14 residues. V was pared by 8 bases and J by 1 base, with 8 bases of the junction left unmatched.

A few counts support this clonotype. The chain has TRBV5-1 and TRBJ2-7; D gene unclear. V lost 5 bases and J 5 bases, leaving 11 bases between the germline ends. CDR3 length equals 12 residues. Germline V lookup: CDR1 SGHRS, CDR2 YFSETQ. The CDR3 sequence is CASSFASNEQYF. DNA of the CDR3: TGCGCCAGCAGTTTCGCCTCAAACGAGCAGTACTTC.

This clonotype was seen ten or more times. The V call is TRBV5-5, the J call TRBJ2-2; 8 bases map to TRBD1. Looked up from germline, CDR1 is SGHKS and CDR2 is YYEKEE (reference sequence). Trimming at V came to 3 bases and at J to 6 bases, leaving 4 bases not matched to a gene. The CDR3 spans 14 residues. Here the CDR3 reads CASSSGGAAGELFF. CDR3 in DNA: TGTGCCAGCAGCTCAGGGGGCGCAGCCGGGGAGCTGTTTTTT.

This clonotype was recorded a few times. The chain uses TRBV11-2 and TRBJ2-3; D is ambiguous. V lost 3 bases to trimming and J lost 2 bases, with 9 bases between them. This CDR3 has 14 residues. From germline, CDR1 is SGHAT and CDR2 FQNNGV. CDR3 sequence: CASSLLGFTDTQYF. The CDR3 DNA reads TGTGCCAGCAGCTTGCTAGGGTTCACAGATACGCAGTATTTT. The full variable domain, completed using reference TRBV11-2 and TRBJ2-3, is EAGVAQSPRYKIIEKRQSVAFWCNPISGHATLYWYQQILGQGPKLLIQFQNNGVVDDSQLPKDRFSAERLKGVDSTLKIQPAKLEDSAVYLCASSLLGFTDTQYFGPGTRLTVL.

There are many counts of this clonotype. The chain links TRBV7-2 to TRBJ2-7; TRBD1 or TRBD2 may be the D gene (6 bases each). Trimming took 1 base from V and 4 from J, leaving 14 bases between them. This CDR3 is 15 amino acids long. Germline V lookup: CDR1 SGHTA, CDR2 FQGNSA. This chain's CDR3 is CASSLGGGLRYEQYF. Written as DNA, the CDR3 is TGTGCCAGCAGCTTAGGAGGGGGGCTCAGATACGAGCAGTACTTC.

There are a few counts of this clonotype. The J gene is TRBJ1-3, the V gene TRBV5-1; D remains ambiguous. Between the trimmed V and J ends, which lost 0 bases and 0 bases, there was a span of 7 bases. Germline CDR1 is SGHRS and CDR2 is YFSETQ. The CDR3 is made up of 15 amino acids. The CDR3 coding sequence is TGCGCCAGCAGCTTGGGCAGCTTCTCTGGAAACACCATATATTTT. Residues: CASSLGSFSGNTIYF.

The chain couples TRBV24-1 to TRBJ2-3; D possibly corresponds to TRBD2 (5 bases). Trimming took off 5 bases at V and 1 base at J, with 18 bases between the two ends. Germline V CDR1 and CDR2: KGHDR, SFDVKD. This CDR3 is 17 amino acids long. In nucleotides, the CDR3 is TGTGCCACCAGTGCCCAGGACTCTGCCTACGGCACAGATACGCAGTATTTT. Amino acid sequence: CATSAQDSAYGTDTQYF.

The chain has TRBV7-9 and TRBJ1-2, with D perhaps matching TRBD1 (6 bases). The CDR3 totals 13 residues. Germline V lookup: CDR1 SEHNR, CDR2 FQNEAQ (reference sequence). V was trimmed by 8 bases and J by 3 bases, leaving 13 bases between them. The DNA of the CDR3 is TGTGCCAGCGAGCGGGACACCTACTATGGCTACACCTTC. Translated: CASERDTYYGYTF. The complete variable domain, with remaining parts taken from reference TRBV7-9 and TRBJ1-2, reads DTGVSQNPRHKITKRGQNVTFRCDPISEHNRLYWYRQTLGQGPEFLTYFQNEAQLEKSRLLSDRFSAERPKGSFSTLEIQRTEQGDSAMYLCASERDTYYGYTFGSGTRLTVV.

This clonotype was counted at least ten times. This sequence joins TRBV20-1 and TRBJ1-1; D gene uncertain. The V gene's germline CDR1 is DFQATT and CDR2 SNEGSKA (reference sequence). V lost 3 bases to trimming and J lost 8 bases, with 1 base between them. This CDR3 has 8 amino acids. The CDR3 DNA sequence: TGCAGTGCTAGCGAAGCTTTCTTT. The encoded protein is CSASEAFF.

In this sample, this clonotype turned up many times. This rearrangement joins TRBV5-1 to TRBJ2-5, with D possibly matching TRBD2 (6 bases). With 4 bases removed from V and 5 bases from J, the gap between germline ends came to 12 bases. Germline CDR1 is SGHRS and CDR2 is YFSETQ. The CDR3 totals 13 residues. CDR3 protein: CASSPGLGETQYF. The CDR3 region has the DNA TGCGCCAGCAGCCCGGGACTTGGGGAGACCCAGTACTTC. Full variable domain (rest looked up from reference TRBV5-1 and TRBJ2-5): KAGVTQTPRYLIKTRGQQVTLSCSPISGHRSVSWYQQTPGQGLQFLFEYFSETQRNKGNFPGRFSGRQFSNSRSEMNVSTLELGDSALYLCASSPGLGETQYFGPGTRLLVL.

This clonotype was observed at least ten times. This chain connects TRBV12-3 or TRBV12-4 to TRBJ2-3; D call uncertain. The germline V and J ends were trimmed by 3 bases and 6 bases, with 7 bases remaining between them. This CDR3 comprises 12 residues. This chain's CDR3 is CASSLGSDTQYF. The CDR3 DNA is TGTGCCAGCAGTTTGGGGTCCGATACGCAGTATTTT.

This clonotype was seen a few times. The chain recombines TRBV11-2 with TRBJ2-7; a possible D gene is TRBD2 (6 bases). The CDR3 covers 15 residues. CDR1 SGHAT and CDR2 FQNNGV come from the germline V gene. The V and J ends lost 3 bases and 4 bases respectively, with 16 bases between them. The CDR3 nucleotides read TGTGCCAGCAGCTTGGCTCCGGATGGGACTTACGAGCAGTACTTC. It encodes CASSLAPDGTYEQYF.

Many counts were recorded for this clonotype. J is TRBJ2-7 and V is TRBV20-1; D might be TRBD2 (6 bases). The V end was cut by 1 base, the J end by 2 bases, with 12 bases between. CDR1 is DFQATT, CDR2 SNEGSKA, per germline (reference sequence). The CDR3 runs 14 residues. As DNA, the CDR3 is TGCAGTGCTAGAGGAGTAGCGGACCCCTACGAGCAGTACTTC. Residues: CSARGVADPYEQYF.

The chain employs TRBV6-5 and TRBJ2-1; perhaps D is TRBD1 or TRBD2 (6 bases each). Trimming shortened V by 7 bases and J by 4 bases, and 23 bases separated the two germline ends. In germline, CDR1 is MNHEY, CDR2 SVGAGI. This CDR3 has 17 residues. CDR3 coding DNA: TGTGCCAGCACTCCGACGGGGGCGGGGTATGGTTACAATGAGCAGTTCTTC. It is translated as CASTPTGAGYGYNEQFF.

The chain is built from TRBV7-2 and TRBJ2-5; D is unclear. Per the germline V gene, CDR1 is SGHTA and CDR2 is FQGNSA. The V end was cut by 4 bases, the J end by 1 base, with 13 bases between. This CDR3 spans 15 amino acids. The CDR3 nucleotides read TGTGCCAGCAGCTCCCCGAGGAGTCTCCAAGAGACCCAGTACTTC. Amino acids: CASSSPRSLQETQYF.

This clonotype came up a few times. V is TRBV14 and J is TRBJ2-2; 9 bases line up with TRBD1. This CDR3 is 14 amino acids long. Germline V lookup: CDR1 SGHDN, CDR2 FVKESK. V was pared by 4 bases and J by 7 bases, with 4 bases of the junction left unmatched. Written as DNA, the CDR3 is TGTGCCAGCAGCCGGACAGGGGCTGGCGGGGAGCTGTTTTTT. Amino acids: CASSRTGAGGELFF. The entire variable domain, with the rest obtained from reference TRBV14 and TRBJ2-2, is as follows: EAGVTQFPSHSVIEKGQTVTLRCDPISGHDNLYWYRRVMGKEIKFLLHFVKESKQDESGMPNNRFLAERTGGTYSTLKVQPAELEDSGVYFCASSRTGAGGELFFGEGSRLTVL.

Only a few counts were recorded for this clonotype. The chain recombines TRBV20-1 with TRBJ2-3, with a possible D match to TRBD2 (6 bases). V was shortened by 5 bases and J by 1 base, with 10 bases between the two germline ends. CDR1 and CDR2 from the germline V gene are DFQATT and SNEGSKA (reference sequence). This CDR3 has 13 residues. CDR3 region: CSARGTRTDTQYF. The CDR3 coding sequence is TGCAGTGCTCGCGGGACTCGCACAGATACGCAGTATTTT.

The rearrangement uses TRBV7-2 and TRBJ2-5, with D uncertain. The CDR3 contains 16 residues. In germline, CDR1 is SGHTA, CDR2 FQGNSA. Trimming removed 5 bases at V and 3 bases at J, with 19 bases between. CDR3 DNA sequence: TGTGCCAGCAGCCTTAGCCCCCAAATACTAAAAGAGACCCAGTACTTC. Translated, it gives CASSLSPQILKETQYF.

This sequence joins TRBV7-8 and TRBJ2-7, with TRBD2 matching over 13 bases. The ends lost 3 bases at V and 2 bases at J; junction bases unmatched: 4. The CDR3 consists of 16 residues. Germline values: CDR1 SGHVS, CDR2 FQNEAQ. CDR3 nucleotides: TGTGCCAGCAGCTTCGGACTAGCGGGAGCCACCTACGAGCAGTACTTC. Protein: CASSFGLAGATYEQYF.

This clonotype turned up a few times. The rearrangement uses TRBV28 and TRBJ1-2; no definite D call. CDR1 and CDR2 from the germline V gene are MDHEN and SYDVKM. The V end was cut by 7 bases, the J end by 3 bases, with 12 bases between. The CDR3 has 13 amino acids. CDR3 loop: CASNRGWDYGYTF. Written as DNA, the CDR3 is TGTGCCAGCAACCGAGGGTGGGACTATGGCTACACCTTC.

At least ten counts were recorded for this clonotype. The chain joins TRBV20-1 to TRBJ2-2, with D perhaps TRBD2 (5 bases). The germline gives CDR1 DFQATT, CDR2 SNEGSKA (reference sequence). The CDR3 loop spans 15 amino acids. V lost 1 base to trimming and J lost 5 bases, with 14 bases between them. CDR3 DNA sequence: TGCAGTGCTAGAGCCAGGCGACTACCAACCGGGGAGCTGTTTTTT. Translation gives CSARARRLPTGELFF.

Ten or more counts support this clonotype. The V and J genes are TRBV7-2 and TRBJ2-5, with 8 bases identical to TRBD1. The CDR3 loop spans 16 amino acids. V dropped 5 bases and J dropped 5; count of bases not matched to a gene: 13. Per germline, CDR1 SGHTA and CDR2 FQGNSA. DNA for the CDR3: TGTGCCAGCAGCCTCACCACAGGACAGGGCCGGGAGACCCAGTACTTC. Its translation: CASSLTTGQGRETQYF.

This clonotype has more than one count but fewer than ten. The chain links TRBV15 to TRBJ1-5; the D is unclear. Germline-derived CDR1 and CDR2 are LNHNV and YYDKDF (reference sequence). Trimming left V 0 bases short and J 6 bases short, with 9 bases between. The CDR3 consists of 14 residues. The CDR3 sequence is CATSRDTRFQPQHF. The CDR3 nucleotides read TGTGCCACCAGCAGAGATACAAGGTTTCAGCCCCAGCATTTT.